A selection of T cell receptor beta chains follows, all from one sample in a study of T cells in Graves' hyperthyroidism and ophthalmopathy. TCRdb called the multiplex PCR reads again in MiXCR, with one record for every CDR3 protein. The sample contains about 570,000 distinct CDR3 sequences, more than 45% of which appear only once. Material for sequencing was peripheral blood or thyroid tissue (not recorded which). The receptors originated from an adult woman with Graves' disease, either hyperthyroidism or ophthalmopathy (not recorded which). Both conserved end residues are part of each CDR3. D genes are given only for firm matches. Expanded clones are given a class, and other clones once, few, many or no size at all.

j_call v_call clone_size d_call cdr3_nt cdr3_aa
TRBJ1-1 TRBV5-1 many - TGCGCCAGCAGCTACAACAGGGTAAACACTGAAGCTTTCTTT CASSYNRVNTEAFF
TRBJ1-2 TRBV9 - - TGTGCCAGCAGCGGATCCCGGGACGGGTCCACAGGAGGCTACACCTTC CASSGSRDGSTGGYTF
TRBJ2-2 TRBV2 - TRBD2 TGTGCCAGCAGAGAAACCGGGACTAGCGGGAGGGCTTACACCGGGGAGCTGTTTTTT CASRETGTSGRAYTGELFF
TRBJ1-5 TRBV7-8 few - TGTGCCAGCAGCTTAGACCAGCTTCAGCCCCAGCATTTT CASSLDQLQPQHF
TRBJ1-5 TRBV5-1 - - TGCGCCAGCAGCGCAAAACTCCCATTGGGGACGGAGCCCCAGCATTTT CASSAKLPLGTEPQHF
TRBJ1-4 TRBV12-3/TRBV12-4 many - TGTGCCAGCAGCCCCGTGGCATCCGGAAAACTGTTTTTT CASSPVASGKLFF
TRBJ2-5 TRBV25-1 - - TGTGCCAGCAGTCCCCCGGTCGGACAAGAGACCCAGTACTTC CASSPPVGQETQYF
TRBJ2-6 TRBV6-2/TRBV6-3 - - TGTGCCAGCAGTTACTCAGGGACTGGAGGCGGGGCCAACGTCCTGACTTTC CASSYSGTGGGANVLTF
TRBJ2-7 TRBV20-1 many - TGCAGTGCTAGAGCCATCATCTCCGCCTACGAGCAGTACTTC CSARAIISAYEQYF
TRBJ1-3 TRBV12-3/TRBV12-4 many - TGTGCCAGCAGCCTTTTGAACACCATATATTTT CASSLLNTIYF
TRBJ1-6 TRBV4-1 many - TGCGCCAGCAGCCAGGGGGGGGGACCCCTCCACTTT CASSQGGGPLHF
TRBJ1-1 TRBV30 many - TGTGCCTGGGGCTTGGGGAACACTGAAGCTTTCTTT CAWGLGNTEAFF
TRBJ1-1 TRBV28 once - TGTGCCAGCATCGCGGGGGGCGGTGGCACTGAAGCTTTCTTT CASIAGGGGTEAFF
TRBJ2-2 TRBV7-9 many - TGTGCCAGCAGCTTTAGGGGCACCGGGGAGCTGTTTTTT CASSFRGTGELFF
TRBJ1-1 TRBV2 many - TGTGCCAGCAGGGTCGGAGGGGGGAACACTGAAGCTTTCTTT CASRVGGGNTEAFF
TRBJ1-6 TRBV2 few TRBD1 TGTGCCAGCAGTTACAGGGGTTTTGATTCACCCCTCCACTTT CASSYRGFDSPLHF
TRBJ1-2 TRBV7-8 - - TGTGCCAGCAGCTTAGGTGGGGTCTACTATGGCTACACCTTC CASSLGGVYYGYTF
TRBJ1-2 TRBV9 - TRBD1 TGTGCCAGCAGCGTACGGGACAGGGCGGTGTCTGGCTACACCTTC CASSVRDRAVSGYTF
TRBJ2-7 TRBV3-1 few - TGTGCCAGCAGCCAAGATGGTGGTACGGCAAGGGAGCAGTACTTC CASSQDGGTAREQYF
TRBJ1-3 TRBV7-2 - - TGTGCCAGCGCCCTTAGCGGCGTGGCAGGCGGAAACACCATATATTTT CASALSGVAGGNTIYF
TRBJ1-2 TRBV10-2 - - TGCGCCAGCAGTGAGACAGGGATGGCTGGCTACACCTTC CASSETGMAGYTF
TRBJ2-2 TRBV6-2/TRBV6-3 many - TGTGCCAGCAGTTTGGAGGGAGAGAACACCGGGGAGCTGTTTTTT CASSLEGENTGELFF
TRBJ1-2 TRBV15 few - TGTGCCACCACTCCGGGGAGGGGCAACTATGGCTACACCTTC CATTPGRGNYGYTF
TRBJ1-5 TRBV15 many TRBD1 TGTGCCACCAGCAGAGGAGGGACAGACAATCAGCCCCAGCATTTT CATSRGGTDNQPQHF
TRBJ1-5 TRBV10-3 many TRBD1 TGTGCCATCGGTGGGACAGGGAGTCAGCCCCAGCATTTT CAIGGTGSQPQHF
TRBJ1-1 TRBV11-2 - - TGTGCCAGCAGCCTGGGGGCCATCACTGAAGCTTTCTTT CASSLGAITEAFF
TRBJ1-1 TRBV10-3 few TRBD1 TGTGCCATCAGTGAGTCCGTGACAGGGGAAGCTTTCTTT CAISESVTGEAFF
TRBJ1-3 TRBV7-9 - - TGTGCCGGCAGCTTTCGGGCAGTGTCTGGAAACACCACATATTTT CAGSFRAVSGNTTYF
TRBJ2-2 TRBV20-1 many - TGCAGTGCTAGACAAGTCTGGCCCACCGGGGAGCTGTTTTTT CSARQVWPTGELFF
TRBJ2-7 TRBV4-2 - TRBD1 TGTGCCAGCAGCCAAGAGTGGGACAGCGACGAGCAGTACTTC CASSQEWDSDEQYF
TRBJ1-6 TRBV19 many - TGTGCCAGTAGTATACCGATTCGACAGGCAAATAATTCACCCCTCCACTTT CASSIPIRQANNSPLHF
TRBJ1-2 TRBV6-6 many - TGTGCCAGCAGTGAAAGGGATTTCGATGGCTACACCTTC CASSERDFDGYTF
TRBJ1-1 TRBV7-3 many TRBD1 TGTGCCAGCAGCCTGGACAGGGGCGCTGAAGCTTTCTTT CASSLDRGAEAFF
TRBJ1-2 TRBV10-3 few - TGTGCCATCAGTGATTTTTCAGGGAACTATGGCTACACCTTC CAISDFSGNYGYTF
TRBJ2-5 TRBV10-3 few TRBD1 TGTGCTTCCGGTGGACAGGGAGGTCAGCCCCAGTACTTC CASGGQGGQPQYF
TRBJ1-1 TRBV7-8 - - TGTGCCAGCAGCAAGCGCGGTGTCGGGCTTGAAGCTTTCTTT CASSKRGVGLEAFF
TRBJ1-5 TRBV11-2 - - TGTGCCAGCAGCTTGGGGGGGGGGGGGTCCTTGCAGCCCCAGCATTTT CASSLGGGGSLQPQHF
TRBJ2-7 TRBV2 many TRBD1 TGTGCCAGCATTGCAGGACAGGGGTTCTCCTACGAGCAGTACTTC CASIAGQGFSYEQYF
TRBJ1-1 TRBV7-9 once - TGTGCCAGCAGCACCACACAGAGCACTGAAGCTTTCTTT CASSTTQSTEAFF
TRBJ1-4 TRBV7-2 - - TGTGCCAGCAGCTCCGGGGGAACGGATGAAAAACTGTTTTTT CASSSGGTDEKLFF
TRBJ1-1 TRBV7-9 - - TGTGCCAGCAGCCAAAAGGTCGGGGCAAACACTGAAGCTTTCTTT CASSQKVGANTEAFF
TRBJ1-5 TRBV28 - - TGTGCCAGCAGTTGGACGTCCTATAGCAATCAGCCCCAGCATTTT CASSWTSYSNQPQHF
TRBJ2-2 TRBV5-1 many - TGCGCCAGCAGCTCAGCACGAAACACCGGGGAGCTGTTTTTT CASSSARNTGELFF
TRBJ2-6 TRBV19 few TRBD1 TGTGCCAGTAAGAGCACAGGGGGCTATGGGGCCAACGTCCTGACTTTC CASKSTGGYGANVLTF
TRBJ2-7 TRBV7-3 - - TGTGCCAGCAAAAGTCCCGGGGGGCACGAGCAGTACTTC CASKSPGGHEQYF
TRBJ2-2 TRBV6-4 many TRBD2 TGTGCCAGCAGTGACTCAGGGCTAGCGGGAACCGGGGAGCTGTTTTTT CASSDSGLAGTGELFF
TRBJ2-2 TRBV6-2/TRBV6-3 few TRBD2 TGTGCCAGCAGTTTGACTAGCGGGAGTGACACCGGGGAGCTGTTTTTT CASSLTSGSDTGELFF
TRBJ1-1 TRBV7-2 - - TGTGCCAGCAGCTTCGCAGGGGCTCAGAACACTGAAGCTTTCTTT CASSFAGAQNTEAFF
TRBJ2-5 TRBV20-1 - - TGCAGTGCTAGGATCCCGCCCGGGTCAGAGACCCAGTACTTC CSARIPPGSETQYF
TRBJ1-3 TRBV15 once - TGTGCCACCAGCAGACGGGTGGGAACCTCTGGAAACACCATATATTTT CATSRRVGTSGNTIYF
TRBJ2-7 TRBV12-3/TRBV12-4 few - TGTGCCAGCAGACCTGCGGGGACTCGATCCTACGAGCAGTACTTC CASRPAGTRSYEQYF
TRBJ2-7 TRBV10-3 - - TGTGCCATCAGTGAGGTGGGCAGGGGCAATCAGCCCCAGCAGTACTTC CAISEVGRGNQPQQYF
TRBJ1-3 TRBV7-9 - - TGTGCCAGCAGCTTGGTAGCGAACACCATATATTTT CASSLVANTIYF
TRBJ2-1 TRBV7-9 - TRBD2 TGTGCCAGCAGCAAGCCGGGACTAGCGGATTACAATGAGCAGTTCTTC CASSKPGLADYNEQFF